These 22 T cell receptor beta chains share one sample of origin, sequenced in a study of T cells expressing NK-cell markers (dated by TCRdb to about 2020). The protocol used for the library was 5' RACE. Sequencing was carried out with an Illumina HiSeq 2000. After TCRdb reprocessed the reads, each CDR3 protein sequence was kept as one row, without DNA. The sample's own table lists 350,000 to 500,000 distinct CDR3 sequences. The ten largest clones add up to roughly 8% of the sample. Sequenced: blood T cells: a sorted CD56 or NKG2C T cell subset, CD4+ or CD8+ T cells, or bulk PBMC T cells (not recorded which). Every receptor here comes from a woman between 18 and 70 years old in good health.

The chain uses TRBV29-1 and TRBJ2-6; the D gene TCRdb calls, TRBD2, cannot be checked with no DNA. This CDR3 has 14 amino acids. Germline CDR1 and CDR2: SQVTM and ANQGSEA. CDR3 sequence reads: CSAPASSGANVLTF.

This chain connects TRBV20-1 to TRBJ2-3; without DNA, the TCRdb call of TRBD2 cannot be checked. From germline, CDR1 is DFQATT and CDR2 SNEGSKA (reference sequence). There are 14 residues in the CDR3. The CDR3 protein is CSASSGGAGYTQYF.

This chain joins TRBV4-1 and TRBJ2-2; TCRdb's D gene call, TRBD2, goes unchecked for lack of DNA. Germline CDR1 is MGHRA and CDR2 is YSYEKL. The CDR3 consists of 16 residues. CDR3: CASSQRRGGGTGELFF.

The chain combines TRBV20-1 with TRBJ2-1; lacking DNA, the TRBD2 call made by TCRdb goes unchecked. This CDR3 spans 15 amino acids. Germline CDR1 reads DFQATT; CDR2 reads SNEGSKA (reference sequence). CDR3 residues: CSARDGTSSYNEQFF.

This CDR3 is CASSFLAGVTDTQYF. The rearrangement joins TRBV6-5 to TRBJ2-3; the D gene TCRdb calls, TRBD2, cannot be checked with no DNA. The length of the CDR3 is 15 residues. The germline V gene encodes CDR1 MNHEY and CDR2 SVGAGI.

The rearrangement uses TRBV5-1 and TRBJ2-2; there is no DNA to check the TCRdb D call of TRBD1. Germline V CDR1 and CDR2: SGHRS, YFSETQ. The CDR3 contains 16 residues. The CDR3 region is CASSRTRDKNTGELFF. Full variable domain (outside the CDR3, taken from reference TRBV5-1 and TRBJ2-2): KAGVTQTPRYLIKTRGQQVTLSCSPISGHRSVSWYQQTPGQGLQFLFEYFSETQRNKGNFPGRFSGRQFSNSRSEMNVSTLELGDSALYLCASSRTRDKNTGELFFGEGSRLTVL.

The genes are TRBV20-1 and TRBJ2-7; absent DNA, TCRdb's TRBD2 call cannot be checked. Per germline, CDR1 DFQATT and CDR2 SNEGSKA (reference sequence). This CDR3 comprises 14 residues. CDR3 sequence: CSAGTSGSSYEQYF.

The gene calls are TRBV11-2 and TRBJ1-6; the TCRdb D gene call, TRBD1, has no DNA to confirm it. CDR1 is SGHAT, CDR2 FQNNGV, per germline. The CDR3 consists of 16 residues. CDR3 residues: CASSLEWTGYGSPLHF.

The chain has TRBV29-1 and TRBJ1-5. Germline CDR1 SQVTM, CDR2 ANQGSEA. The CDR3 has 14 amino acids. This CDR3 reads CSVVWVGGNQPQHF.

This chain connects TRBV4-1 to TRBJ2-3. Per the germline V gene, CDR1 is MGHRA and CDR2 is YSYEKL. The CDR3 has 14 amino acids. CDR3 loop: CASSQVVFTDTQYF.

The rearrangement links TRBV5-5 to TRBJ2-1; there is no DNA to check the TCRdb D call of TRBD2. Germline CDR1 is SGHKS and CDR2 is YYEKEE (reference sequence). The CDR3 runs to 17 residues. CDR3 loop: CASSAGTSGSLYNEQFF.

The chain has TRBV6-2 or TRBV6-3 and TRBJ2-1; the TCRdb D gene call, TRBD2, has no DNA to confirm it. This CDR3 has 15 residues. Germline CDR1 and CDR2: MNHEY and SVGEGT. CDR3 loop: CASSLRASGGNEQFF.

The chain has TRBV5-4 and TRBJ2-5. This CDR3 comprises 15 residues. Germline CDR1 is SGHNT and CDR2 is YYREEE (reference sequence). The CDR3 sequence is CASSSGQDFSETQYF.

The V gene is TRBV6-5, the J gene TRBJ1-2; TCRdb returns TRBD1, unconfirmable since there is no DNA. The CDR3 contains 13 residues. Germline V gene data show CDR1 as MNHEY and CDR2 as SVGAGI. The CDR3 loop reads CASSYSGGQGYTF.

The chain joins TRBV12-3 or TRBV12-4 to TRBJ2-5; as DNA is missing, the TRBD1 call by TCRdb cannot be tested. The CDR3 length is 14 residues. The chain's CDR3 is CASSQAGGVETQYF.

CDR3 in amino acids: CSARFTSGGAQFF. This sequence joins TRBV20-1 and TRBJ2-1; TCRdb lists TRBD2, though no DNA is available to test this call. This CDR3 region has 13 residues. Per the germline V gene, CDR1 is DFQATT and CDR2 is SNEGSKA (reference sequence).

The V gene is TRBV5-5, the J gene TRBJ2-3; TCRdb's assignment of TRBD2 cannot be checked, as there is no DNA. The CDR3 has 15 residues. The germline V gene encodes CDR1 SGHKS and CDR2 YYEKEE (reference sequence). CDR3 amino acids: CASSFPAGTTDTQYF.

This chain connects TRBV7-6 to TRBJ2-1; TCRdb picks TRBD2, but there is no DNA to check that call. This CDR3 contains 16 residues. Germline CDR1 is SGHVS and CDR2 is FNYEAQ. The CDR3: CASSLDQGGRRNEQFF. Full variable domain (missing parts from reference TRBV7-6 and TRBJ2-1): GAGVSQSPRYKVTKRGQDVALRCDPISGHVSLYWYRQALGQGPEFLTYFNYEAQQDKSGLPNDRFSAERPEGSISTLTIQRTEQRDSAMYRCASSLDQGGRRNEQFFGPGTRLTVL.

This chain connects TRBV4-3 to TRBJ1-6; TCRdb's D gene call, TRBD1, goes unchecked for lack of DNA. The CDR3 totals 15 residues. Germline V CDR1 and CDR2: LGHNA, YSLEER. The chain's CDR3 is CASSQRTGSHSPLHF.

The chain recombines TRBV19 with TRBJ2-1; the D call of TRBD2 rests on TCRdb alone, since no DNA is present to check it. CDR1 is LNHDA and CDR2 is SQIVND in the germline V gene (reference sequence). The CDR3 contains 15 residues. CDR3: CASSIATSLMNEQFF.

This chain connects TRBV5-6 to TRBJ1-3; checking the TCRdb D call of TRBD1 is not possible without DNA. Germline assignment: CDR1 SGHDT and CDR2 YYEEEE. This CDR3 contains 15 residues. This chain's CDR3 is CASSREGQGRNTIYF.

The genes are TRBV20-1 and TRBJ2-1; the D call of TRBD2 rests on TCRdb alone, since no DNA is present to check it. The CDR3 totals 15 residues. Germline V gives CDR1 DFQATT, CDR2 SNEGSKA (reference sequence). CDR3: CSARVLAGPYNEQFF.